The clone carrying this T cell receptor beta chain was observed a handful of times. This entry is derived from a study of tumor-infiltrating lymphocytes in oesophageal squamous cell carcinoma. The CDR3 length is 13 residues. Germline assignment: CDR1 SEHNR and CDR2 FQNEAQ (reference sequence). Between the trimmed V and J ends, which lost 6 bases and 8 bases, there was a span of 14 bases. TCRdb used MiXCR to reprocess the PCR reads, holding one entry per CDR3 protein. In the table there are about 10,000 distinct CDR3 sequences, approximately 59% of which are singletons. Sequencing was done on a sample of esophageal tumor tissue. This sequence was found in a male donor with esophageal squamous cell carcinoma. The gene calls are TRBV7-9 and TRBJ2-1; no clear D gene. CDR3 bases: TGTGCCAGCAGAACCGAAAGCTGGGATGAGCAGTTCTTC. Residues: CASRTESWDEQFF.